The next 11 T cell receptor beta chains were all read from a single sample in a study of neurological immune-mediated disorders. TCRdb processed the 5' RACE reads anew with MiXCR; each CDR3 protein has one entry. There are more than 15,000 distinct CDR3 sequences in the sample; 3.5% occur only once, and around 20% lies in the top ten. Sequenced: CD8+ T cells from blood. These receptors all come from a woman aged 40-49 years in good health.

The table lists this clonotype with many counts. The chain recombines TRBV5-1 with TRBJ1-1; 7 bases map to TRBD1. V lost 2 bases to trimming and J lost 5 bases; unmatched junction nucleotides: 18. CDR1 and CDR2 (germline): SGHRS, YFSETQ. CDR3 length equals 18 residues. The CDR3: CASSFVFPDREEETEAFF. CDR3 DNA sequence: TGCGCCAGCAGCTTTGTTTTTCCTGACAGGGAAGAGGAAACTGAAGCTTTCTTT.

This clonotype was observed at least ten times. The chain employs TRBV5-1 and TRBJ2-5, with 8 bases that match TRBD2. The CDR3 contains 17 residues. J was trimmed by 3 bases and V by 4 bases; bases with no gene match: 14. Germline CDR1 SGHRS, CDR2 YFSETQ. The DNA of the CDR3 is TGCGCCAGCAGCAACCCCCTAGCGGGCCTATTCGAAGAGACCCAGTACTTC. Translation gives CASSNPLAGLFEETQYF.

This clonotype has ten or more counts. The chain carries TRBV20-1 and TRBJ2-7, with D possibly TRBD1 on 5 matching bases. The germline V gene has CDR1 DFQATT and CDR2 SNEGSKA (reference sequence). V lost 3 bases to trimming and J lost 2 bases, with 14 bases between them. The CDR3 runs to 14 residues. This chain's CDR3 is CSASVLGRPYEQYF. In DNA, the CDR3 is TGCAGTGCTAGTGTCCTGGGGCGGCCCTACGAGCAGTACTTC.

This clonotype was observed many times. The gene calls are TRBV20-1 and TRBJ2-1; 12 bases are shared with TRBD2. The V segment lost 1 base and the J segment 0 bases; nucleotides outside the gene matches: 7. Looked up from germline, CDR1 is DFQATT and CDR2 is SNEGSKA (reference sequence). The CDR3 sequence is 18 residues long. The CDR3 protein is CSARVGLAGLSSYNEQFF. CDR3 bases: TGCAGTGCTAGAGTGGGACTAGCGGGCCTAAGCTCCTACAATGAGCAGTTCTTC.

This clonotype was seen at least ten times. The chain recombines TRBV28 with TRBJ2-3; the D gene could be TRBD1 or TRBD2 (6 bases each). The V gene's germline CDR1 is MDHEN and CDR2 SYDVKM. This CDR3 comprises 12 residues. Trimming took 6 bases from V and 6 from J, leaving 10 bases between them. The CDR3 spells CASSLGGDTQYF. CDR3 sequence (DNA): TGTGCCAGCAGCCTAGGGGGGGATACGCAGTATTTT.

This clonotype occurred many times. V and J are TRBV7-9 and TRBJ1-6; no reliable D call. Between the trimmed V and J ends, which lost 5 bases and 12 bases, there was a span of 14 bases. This CDR3 has 13 residues. Germline V gene data show CDR1 as SEHNR and CDR2 as FQNEAQ (reference sequence). CDR3 sequence: CASSATNREPLHF. For the CDR3, the DNA is TGTGCCAGCAGCGCGACCAACAGAGAACCCCTCCACTTT. The variable domain in full, with the rest retrieved from reference TRBV7-9 and TRBJ1-6, is DTGVSQNPRHKITKRGQNVTFRCDPISEHNRLYWYRQTLGQGPEFLTYFQNEAQLEKSRLLSDRFSAERPKGSFSTLEIQRTEQGDSAMYLCASSATNREPLHFGNGTRLTVT.

Judged by abundance, this clonotype is medium-sized. J is TRBJ2-1 and V is TRBV27; D is unclear. Germline V lookup: CDR1 MNHEY, CDR2 SMNVEV (reference sequence). The CDR3 is made up of 16 amino acids. The germline V and J ends were trimmed by 2 bases and 8 bases, with 19 bases remaining between them. The CDR3 nucleotides read TGTGCCAGCAGTTTAAATGGCGGAATGCTTATGGATGAGCAGTTCTTC. Translation gives CASSLNGGMLMDEQFF.

This clonotype was counted many times. The chain couples TRBV5-1 to TRBJ2-2; D perhaps matches TRBD2 (6 bases). The germline V and J ends were trimmed by 3 bases and 2 bases, with 23 bases remaining between them. Germline assignment: CDR1 SGHRS and CDR2 YFSETQ. CDR3 length equals 19 residues. CDR3 in DNA: TGCGCCAGCAGCTGGGCCCCCCAGTCCGGGACTCCAAACACCGGGGAGCTGTTTTTT. Translated, it gives CASSWAPQSGTPNTGELFF. The whole variable domain, remainder taken from reference TRBV5-1 and TRBJ2-2, is KAGVTQTPRYLIKTRGQQVTLSCSPISGHRSVSWYQQTPGQGLQFLFEYFSETQRNKGNFPGRFSGRQFSNSRSEMNVSTLELGDSALYLCASSWAPQSGTPNTGELFFGEGSRLTVL.

Many counts were recorded for this clonotype. The V call is TRBV29-1, the J call TRBJ2-2; TRBD1 or TRBD2 may be the D gene (5 bases each). Germline V gene lookup returns CDR1 SQVTM and CDR2 ANQGSEA. The length of the CDR3 is 13 residues. V was clipped by 7 bases and J by 7 bases, with 16 bases between them. The CDR3 region has the DNA TGCAGCGCGGTGGGACCCCAGGGCGGGGAGCTGTTTTTT. Amino acid sequence: CSAVGPQGGELFF.

This clonotype has ten or more counts. The V call is TRBV28, the J call TRBJ1-1, with D possibly matching TRBD1 (5 bases). V dropped 6 bases and J dropped 12 bases, with 23 bases sitting between them. Germline V gives CDR1 MDHEN, CDR2 SYDVKM. The CDR3 runs 14 residues. In DNA, the CDR3 is TGTGCCAGCAGCCAACACAGGTTCTCCCCGGGGACTTTCTTT. Amino acids: CASSQHRFSPGTFF.

This clonotype was seen many times. The chain carries TRBV20-1 and TRBJ2-7, with D uncertain. The germline V gene has CDR1 DFQATT and CDR2 SNEGSKA (reference sequence). This CDR3 contains 14 residues. V was pared by 0 bases and J by 0 bases, with 9 bases between. The CDR3 bases are TGCAGTGCTAGAGATGACACCAACTCCTACGAGCAGTACTTC. It yields the protein CSARDDTNSYEQYF.